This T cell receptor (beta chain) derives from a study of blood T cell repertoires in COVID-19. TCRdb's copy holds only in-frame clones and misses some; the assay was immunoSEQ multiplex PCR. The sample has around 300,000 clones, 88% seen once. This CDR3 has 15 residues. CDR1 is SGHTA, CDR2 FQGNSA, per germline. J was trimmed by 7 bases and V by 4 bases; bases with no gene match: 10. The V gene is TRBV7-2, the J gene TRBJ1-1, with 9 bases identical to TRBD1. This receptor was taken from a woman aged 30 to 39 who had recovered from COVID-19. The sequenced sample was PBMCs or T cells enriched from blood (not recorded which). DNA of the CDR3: TGTGCCAGCAGCTCCTACAGGGGGCGGTATAGTGAAGCTTTCTTT. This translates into CASSSYRGRYSEAFF.